Presented here are 15 T cell receptor beta chains from one specimen sequenced in a study of cytomegalovirus exposure and HLA in healthy donors. PCR used 60 Vbeta primers and 13 Jbeta primers. Sequencing used immunoSEQ multiplex PCR; TCRdb keeps in-frame clones, though not all of them. This table has 140,000 to 150,000 clones, approximately 80% appearing once. Material: PBMCs. The source of these receptors is a woman between 18 and 30 years old in good health and CMV-seropositive.

The DNA of the CDR3 is TGCAGCGTTGAAGTGCGGGGGGGCGGTGAGCAGTTCTTC. Translating it yields CSVEVRGGGEQFF. V is TRBV29-1 and J is TRBJ2-1; TRBD2 aligns across 9 bases. The V gene's germline CDR1 is SQVTM and CDR2 ANQGSEA. The CDR3 totals 13 residues. V gave up 1 base and J gave up 9 bases; unmatched junction bases: 4.

On this clone: One end of the junction fails to match germline, which may point to a read error. The rearrangement links TRBV5-5 to TRBJ1-5, with 9 bases matching TRBD1. This CDR3 region has 19 residues. Germline CDR1 SGHKS, CDR2 YYEKEE (reference sequence). CDR3 in DNA: TGTACCAGCAGCAAAATATTCCGGGACAGGGCCGTGAGCAATCAGCCCCAGCATTTT. Translation: CTSSKIFRDRAVSNQPQHF. The full variable domain, rest sourced from reference TRBV5-5 and TRBJ1-5, is DAGVTQSPTHLIKTRGQQVTLRCSPISGHKSVSWYQQVLGQGPQFIFQYYEKEERGRGNFPDRFSARQFPNYSSELNVNALLLGDSALYLCTSSKIFRDRAVSNQPQHFGDGTRLSIL.

The CDR3 protein is CSATRSMGQYF. As DNA, the CDR3 is TGCAGTGCGACTCGATCGATGGGGCAGTACTTC. The chain combines TRBV20-1 with TRBJ2-7; no clear D gene. Trimming left V 6 bases short and J 9 bases short, with 15 bases between. CDR1 DFQATT and CDR2 SNEGSKA come from the germline V gene (reference sequence). This CDR3 is 11 amino acids long.

V and J are TRBV6-1 and TRBJ1-5; 7 bases agree with TRBD1. With V trimmed by 4 bases and J by 0 bases, 3 bases remained unmatched. CDR1 MNHNS and CDR2 SASEGT come from the germline V gene. CDR3 length: 15 residues. The CDR3 DNA reads as TGTGCCAGCAGTGCCGGGACAGATAGCAATCAGCCCCAGCATTTT. Translating it yields CASSAGTDSNQPQHF.

This clone was counted only a few times. V usage is TRBV27 and J usage is TRBJ2-4; 13 bases fit TRBD2. Germline trimming cut 5 bases from V and 2 bases from J; bases unmatched to any gene: 12. The CDR3 consists of 19 residues. CDR1 is MNHEY, CDR2 SMNVEV, per germline (reference sequence). The CDR3 region is CASSETSGGLQGSKNIQYF. The CDR3 nucleotides are TGTGCCAGCAGTGAGACTAGCGGGGGGCTCCAGGGATCCAAAAACATTCAGTACTTC.

The chain links TRBV5-6 to TRBJ2-3, with TRBD1 as a possible D gene (5 bases). The CDR3 is 13 residues long. The V and J ends lost 4 bases and 3 bases respectively, with 9 bases between them. Germline lookup yields CDR1 SGHDT and CDR2 YYEEEE. The CDR3 loop is CASSIDRTDTQYF. CDR3 in DNA: TGTGCCAGCAGCATCGACAGAACAGATACGCAGTATTTT.

The chain carries TRBV19 and TRBJ1-2; D is possibly TRBD1 (5 bases). The CDR3 is 13 residues long. Deletions cut 5 bases from V and 7 bases from J, with 14 bases between. Germline V gives CDR1 LNHDA, CDR2 SQIVND (reference sequence). CDR3 protein: CASSDRGSGGYTF. In DNA form, the CDR3 reads TGTGCCAGTAGTGATAGGGGTTCCGGTGGCTACACCTTC.

This clone showed up just a few times. The V call is TRBV5-1, the J call TRBJ2-7, with D possibly being TRBD1 (5 bases). The CDR3 sequence is 16 residues long. CDR1 is SGHRS and CDR2 is YFSETQ in the germline V gene. Between the trimmed V and J ends, which lost 0 bases and 1 base, there was a span of 14 bases. In nucleotides, the CDR3 is TGCGCCAGCAGCTTGGGGATGGGGCTCCCTTCCTACGAGCAGTACTTC. This sequence encodes CASSLGMGLPSYEQYF.

This clone was detected once. V gene TRBV15 combines with J gene TRBJ1-4, with D perhaps matching TRBD1 (5 bases). Trimming removed 1 base at V and 7 bases at J, with 10 bases between. The CDR3 sequence is 14 residues long. Germline V lookup: CDR1 LNHNV, CDR2 YYDKDF (reference sequence). The CDR3 sequence is CATSRVQGAEKLFF. CDR3 in DNA: TGTGCCACCAGCAGAGTACAAGGGGCTGAAAAACTGTTTTTT.

This clone has a handful of counts. The V call is TRBV6-1, the J call TRBJ2-2, with 10 positions matching TRBD1. There are 15 residues in the CDR3. Germline lookup yields CDR1 MNHNS and CDR2 SASEGT. V dropped 7 bases and J dropped 2; count of bases not matched to a gene: 4. The CDR3 protein is CASKGQGQNTGELFF. The CDR3 DNA follows: TGTGCCAGCAAGGGACAGGGGCAAAACACCGGGGAGCTGTTTTTT.

The gene calls are TRBV5-1 and TRBJ2-7; 8 bases match TRBD1. CDR1 and CDR2 from the germline V gene are SGHRS and YFSETQ. V dropped 0 bases and J dropped 5; count of bases not matched to a gene: 4. The CDR3 contains 14 residues. In nucleotides, the CDR3 is TGCGCCAGCAGCTTGGGTCGGACAGGGAACGAGCAGTACTTC. Translating gives CASSLGRTGNEQYF.

This clone rates as medium-sized. The chain couples TRBV6-5 to TRBJ1-1, with 11 bases aligning to TRBD1. The germline gives CDR1 MNHEY, CDR2 SVGAGI. J was trimmed by 8 bases and V by 4 bases; bases with no gene match: 3. The CDR3 is 13 amino acids. Written as DNA, the CDR3 is TGTGCCAGCAGTTGGGACAGGGGGAGGGAAGCTTTCTTT. Residues: CASSWDRGREAFF.

The rearrangement uses TRBV7-8 and TRBJ2-7, with a possible D match to TRBD1 (6 bases). The CDR3 runs to 13 residues. CDR1 SGHVS and CDR2 FQNEAQ come from the germline V gene. Trimming stripped 5 bases from V and 2 bases from J, with 10 bases between. CDR3 DNA: TGTGCCAGCAGCAATCGGACAGCCTACGAGCAGTACTTC. Protein product: CASSNRTAYEQYF.

The V and J genes are TRBV19 and TRBJ1-2; 8 bases line up with TRBD1. The CDR3 runs to 13 residues. Germline V gene data show CDR1 as LNHDA and CDR2 as SQIVND (reference sequence). The V segment lost 6 bases and the J segment 7 bases; nucleotides outside the gene matches: 7. This CDR3 is CASSTGGISGYTF. The CDR3 nucleotides read TGTGCCAGTAGCACAGGGGGTATTAGTGGCTACACCTTC.

This chain uses TRBV9 with TRBJ2-3; D is unresolved. V was trimmed by 0 bases and J by 2 bases, leaving 7 bases between them. Per germline, CDR1 SGDLS and CDR2 YYNGEE. The CDR3 covers 14 residues. This CDR3 reads CASSVGQDTDTQYF. CDR3 DNA sequence: TGTGCCAGCAGCGTAGGCCAGGACACAGATACGCAGTATTTT.